This entry is about one T cell receptor (beta chain). The source of the sample is a study of blood T cell repertoires in COVID-19. As for the study in general: In each case, the material was cDNA or gDNA derived from T cells, B-cell-depleted T cells, or PBMCs.

The table came from immunoSEQ multiplex PCR; TCRdb's copy has only in-frame clones and leaves some out. The data hold more than 300,000 clones, with just over 85% observed a single time. CDR1 and CDR2 (germline): MNHEY, SVGAGI. V shed 9 bases and J shed 3 bases, with 17 bases lying between them. The CDR3 extends over 14 amino acids. Sequenced input: PBMCs or T cells enriched from blood (not recorded which). The receptor comes from a woman between 18 and 29 years old who had recovered from COVID-19. The chain is built from TRBV6-5 and TRBJ2-5; a possible D gene is TRBD2 (5 bases). The CDR3 loop is CASDPTGIEETQYF. DNA of the CDR3: TGTGCCAGTGACCCGACGGGAATCGAAGAGACCCAGTACTTC.